The entry that follows covers one T cell receptor beta chain sequence. As yet, its antigen is unknown. The CDR3 is 15 residues long. Germline V gene data show CDR1 as SEHNR and CDR2 as FQNEAQ (reference sequence). V was pared by 3 bases and J by 1 base, with 2 bases of the junction left unmatched. The data stem from a study of cytomegalovirus exposure and HLA in healthy donors. General study points: In the approximately 130 validation repertoires, a later analysis found that first-cohort TCR clusters tended to co-occur.

Data came from immunoSEQ multiplex PCR; TCRdb stores just in-frame clones and leaves some out. The repertoire consists of 150,000 to 200,000 clones, with about 89% occurring once and the leading ten covering 3% to 3.5%. Source material: PBMCs. This sequence joins TRBV7-9 and TRBJ2-3; 9 positions match TRBD1. The clonotype was recovered from a woman between 18 and 29 years old in good health and CMV-seropositive. Here the CDR3 DNA reads TGTGCCAGCAGCTTCCGGGACAGGGGCACAGATACGCAGTATTTT. As protein: CASSFRDRGTDTQYF.